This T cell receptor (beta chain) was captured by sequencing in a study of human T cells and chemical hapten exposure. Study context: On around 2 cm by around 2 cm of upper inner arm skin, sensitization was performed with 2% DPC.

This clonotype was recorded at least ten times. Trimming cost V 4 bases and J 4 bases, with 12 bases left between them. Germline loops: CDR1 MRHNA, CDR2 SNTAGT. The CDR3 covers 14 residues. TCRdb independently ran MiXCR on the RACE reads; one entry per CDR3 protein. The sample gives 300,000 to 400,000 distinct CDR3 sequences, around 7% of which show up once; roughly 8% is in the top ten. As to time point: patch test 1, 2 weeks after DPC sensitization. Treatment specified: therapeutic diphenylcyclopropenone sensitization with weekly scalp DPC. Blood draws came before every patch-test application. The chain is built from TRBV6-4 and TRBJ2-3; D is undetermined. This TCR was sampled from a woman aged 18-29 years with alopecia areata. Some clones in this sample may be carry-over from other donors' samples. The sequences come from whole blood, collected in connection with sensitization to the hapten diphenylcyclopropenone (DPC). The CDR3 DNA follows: TGTGCCAGCAGTGCCCGGCTAGAGGCAGATACGCAGTATTTT. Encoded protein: CASSARLEADTQYF.